This TCR beta chain was recorded in a study of post-analysis software for immune sequencing data. At the level of the study: There were relapsing-remitting, secondary progressive and progressive-relapsing multiple sclerosis among the disease courses included.

TCR beta libraries were prepared from cDNA with unique molecular identifiers. Around 500,000 cDNA molecules were obtained from approximately 1 to 10 million T cells. TCRdb passed the PCR reads through MiXCR, listing each CDR3 protein once. The table lists approximately 460,000 distinct CDR3 sequences, approximately 45% of them singletons. Study-wide findings and caveats: Those samples that were prepared in the same batch co-clustered strongly by F measure. Controls showed significantly higher normalized Chao1 diversity than did multiple sclerosis patients.

Turning to this clonotype: Antigen: not known.

The sample was blood. This TCR was sampled from a girl between 5 and 17 years old with multiple sclerosis.

CDR3 protein: CASSFSSGTGLYEQYF. The CDR3 region has the DNA TGTGCCAGCAGTTTTTCCTCCGGGACAGGGCTCTACGAGCAGTACTTC. The V and J genes are TRBV6-4 and TRBJ2-7, with 9 bases lining up with TRBD1. This CDR3 is 16 amino acids long. Germline-derived CDR1 and CDR2 are MRHNA and SNTAGT. Losses at the gene ends were 5 bases for V and 3 bases for J; bases not matched to a gene: 11.